Listed here are 4 T cell receptor beta chains from one sample, sequenced in a study of T cell clonality in common variable immunodeficiency. Only in-frame clones appear in the TCRdb table, and some are missing; sequencing was by immunoSEQ multiplex PCR. The sample shows about 81,000 clones, no singletons; the ten largest hold around 0.82%. Sequencing input: peripheral blood mononuclear cells. These receptors all come from a person aged 18 to 70 in good health.

Many counts were recorded for this clone. The read ends 3 residues before the CDR3 terminus; that terminus is restored from the germline J gene. The chain carries TRBV15 and TRBJ2-1; 8 positions agree with TRBD2. V lost 1 base and J lost 0; bases outside the gene matches: 2. Per germline, CDR1 LNHNV and CDR2 YYDKDF (reference sequence). CDR3 length: 16 residues. The covered CDR3 bases are TGTGCCACCAGCAGAGGTAGCGGGGCCTCCTACAATGAG. It encodes CATSRGSGASYNE. In full, the CDR3 reads CATSRGSGASYNEQFF.

This clone came up many times. The read stops 3 residues short of the end of the CDR3; the missing end is completed from the germline J gene. This chain links TRBV2 with TRBJ2-1; 12 bases agree with TRBD2. The germline CDR1 and CDR2 sequences are SNHLY and FYNNEI. The CDR3 is made up of 15 amino acids. Trimming removed 7 bases from V and 0 bases from J; junction bases left unmatched: 1. CDR3 protein: CASTTSGSSYNEQFF. The covered CDR3 bases are TGTGCCAGCACGACTAGCGGGAGCTCCTACAATGAG.

Ten or more counts support this clone. The read ends 3 residues before the CDR3 terminus; that terminus is restored from the germline J gene. The rearrangement uses TRBV29-1 and TRBJ2-2; 11 bases are shared with TRBD1. V gave up 6 bases and J gave up 2 bases; unmatched junction bases: 5. CDR1 and CDR2 from the germline V gene are SQVTM and ANQGSEA. CDR3 size: 15 residues. Here the CDR3 reads CSVRTGGLNTGELFF. The part of the CDR3 DNA that was read is TGCAGCGTAAGGACAGGGGGCCTTAACACCGGGGAG.

There are many counts of this clone. The sequence runs out 3 residues before the end of the CDR3; the remainder is reconstructed from the germline J gene. J is TRBJ2-7 and V is TRBV5-1; maybe TRBD1 (5 bases). The V and J ends lost 0 bases and 6 bases respectively, with 13 bases between them. CDR3 length equals 14 residues. Germline CDR1 reads SGHRS; CDR2 reads YFSETQ. Partial CDR3 DNA: TGCGCCAGCAGCTTGGGAATTTCAGGGTCCGAG. This encodes CASSLGISGSE. The entire CDR3 is CASSLGISGSEQYF.